A selection of T cell receptor beta chains follows, all from one sample in a study of CD8+CD57+ T cells in acquired aplastic anemia. Via MiXCR, TCRdb re-called the reads, giving one row per CDR3 protein. This sample has around 170,000 distinct CDR3 sequences, with 40% to 55% found just once. The source material was sorted CD4+, CD8+, or CD8+CD57+ T cells (not recorded which) from PBMCs. These receptors all come from a human donor with aplastic anemia. Each CDR3 is given with its conserved first and last residue. The order of the fields is V gene, D gene, clone size, J gene, CDR3 protein, CDR3 DNA. The D gene is left open where the match is weak. A row's size may be missing; if present it is once, few, many or a size class.

v_gene: TRBV10-3; d_gene: TRBD2; abundance: -; j_gene: TRBJ2-1; CDR3aa: CAISGLAGGCFNEQFF; CDR3nt: TGTGCCATCAGTGGGCTAGCGGGGGGATGTTTCAATGAGCAGTTCTTC
v_gene: TRBV12-3/TRBV12-4; d_gene: TRBD2; abundance: -; j_gene: TRBJ2-1; CDR3aa: CASSLALGGSGEQFF; CDR3nt: TGTGCCAGCAGTTTAGCGTTGGGGGGGTCGGGTGAGCAGTTCTTC
v_gene: TRBV6-1; d_gene: TRBD2; abundance: many; j_gene: TRBJ2-7; CDR3aa: CASRVSGVYEQYF; CDR3nt: TGTGCCAGCCGAGTTAGCGGGGTCTACGAGCAGTACTTC
v_gene: TRBV10-3; d_gene: -; abundance: -; j_gene: TRBJ1-1; CDR3aa: CAISDSGNTEAFF; CDR3nt: TGTGCCATCAGTGATTCAGGGAACACTGAAGCTTTCTTT
v_gene: TRBV15; d_gene: TRBD1; abundance: -; j_gene: TRBJ2-5; CDR3aa: CATSPFRDSEGTQYF; CDR3nt: TGTGCCACCAGCCCCTTCCGGGACAGCGAAGGGACCCAGTACTTC
v_gene: TRBV14; d_gene: TRBD1; abundance: many; j_gene: TRBJ1-4; CDR3aa: CASSPRTGDPGRTNEKLFF; CDR3nt: TGTGCCAGCAGCCCGAGGACAGGGGATCCCGGACGAACTAATGAAAAACTGTTTTTT
v_gene: TRBV14; d_gene: -; abundance: -; j_gene: TRBJ2-5; CDR3aa: CASSPVAAEETQYF; CDR3nt: TGTGCCAGCAGCCCCGTAGCAGCGGAAGAGACCCAGTACTTC
v_gene: TRBV5-6; d_gene: TRBD1; abundance: -; j_gene: TRBJ1-1; CDR3aa: CASSLSRGHLEAFF; CDR3nt: TGTGCCAGCAGCTTGAGCAGGGGGCATTTAGAAGCTTTCTTT
v_gene: TRBV9; d_gene: TRBD1; abundance: -; j_gene: TRBJ1-1; CDR3aa: CASSSGTGTGTEAFF; CDR3nt: TGTGCCAGCAGCTCGGGGACAGGGACTGGCACTGAAGCTTTCTTT
v_gene: TRBV2; d_gene: TRBD2; abundance: many; j_gene: TRBJ2-3; CDR3aa: CASSVNSGVGDTQYF; CDR3nt: TGTGCCAGCAGTGTTAATAGCGGGGTAGGCGATACGCAGTATTTT
v_gene: TRBV9; d_gene: TRBD1; abundance: few; j_gene: TRBJ1-6; CDR3aa: CASSVTGSVNSPLHF; CDR3nt: TGTGCCAGCAGCGTGACAGGGTCAGTCAATTCACCCCTCCACTTT
v_gene: TRBV6-5; d_gene: TRBD1; abundance: many; j_gene: TRBJ1-5; CDR3aa: CASSSKQGAGPQHF; CDR3nt: TGTGCCAGCAGTTCCAAACAGGGGGCTGGGCCCCAGCATTTT
v_gene: TRBV25-1; d_gene: TRBD1; abundance: -; j_gene: TRBJ2-7; CDR3aa: CASSEARTGGNEQYF; CDR3nt: TGTGCCAGCAGTGAGGCCCGGACAGGGGGCAACGAGCAGTACTTC
v_gene: TRBV10-2; d_gene: -; abundance: -; j_gene: TRBJ1-1; CDR3aa: CASSESWVEDMNTEAFF; CDR3nt: TGCGCCAGCAGTGAGAGTTGGGTAGAGGATATGAACACTGAAGCTTTCTTT
v_gene: TRBV24-1; d_gene: TRBD2; abundance: -; j_gene: TRBJ2-3; CDR3aa: CATSETSGGARDTQYF; CDR3nt: TGTGCCACCAGTGAGACTAGCGGGGGGGCGAGAGATACGCAGTATTTT
v_gene: TRBV4-2; d_gene: -; abundance: -; j_gene: TRBJ1-5; CDR3aa: CASSQDAAGVQPQHF; CDR3nt: TGTGCCAGCAGCCAAGATGCGGCAGGGGTTCAGCCCCAGCATTTT
v_gene: TRBV9; d_gene: TRBD1; abundance: many; j_gene: TRBJ2-6; CDR3aa: CASSPGTGYGANVLTF; CDR3nt: TGTGCCAGCAGCCCCGGGACAGGTTACGGGGCCAACGTCCTGACTTTC
v_gene: TRBV9; d_gene: -; abundance: -; j_gene: TRBJ1-3; CDR3aa: CASSVQDHSGNTIYF; CDR3nt: TGTGCCAGCAGCGTGCAGGACCACTCTGGAAACACCATATATTTT
v_gene: TRBV2; d_gene: TRBD2; abundance: few; j_gene: TRBJ2-1; CDR3aa: CASRDSSGVYNEQFF; CDR3nt: TGTGCCAGCAGAGACTCTAGCGGGGTATACAATGAGCAGTTCTTC
v_gene: TRBV6-1; d_gene: -; abundance: once; j_gene: TRBJ2-3; CDR3aa: CASSTSEIDTQYF; CDR3nt: TGTGCCAGCAGTACAAGCGAAATAGATACGCAGTATTTT
v_gene: TRBV30; d_gene: -; abundance: -; j_gene: TRBJ1-1; CDR3aa: CAWSTWAGTEAFF; CDR3nt: TGTGCCTGGAGCACCTGGGCAGGCACTGAAGCTTTCTTT
v_gene: TRBV11-2; d_gene: TRBD1; abundance: -; j_gene: TRBJ1-6; CDR3aa: CASSPRTGVSNSPLHF; CDR3nt: TGTGCCAGCAGCCCGAGGACAGGGGTGTCTAACTCACCCCTCCACTTT
v_gene: TRBV6-2/TRBV6-3; d_gene: -; abundance: -; j_gene: TRBJ2-6; CDR3aa: CASSFSRASSGANVLTF; CDR3nt: TGTGCCAGCAGTTTCTCCCGGGCCTCCTCTGGGGCCAACGTCCTGACTTTC
v_gene: TRBV6-2/TRBV6-3; d_gene: -; abundance: -; j_gene: TRBJ1-2; CDR3aa: CASSFNGVANYGYTF; CDR3nt: TGTGCCAGCAGTTTTAATGGGGTGGCTAACTATGGCTACACCTTC
v_gene: TRBV10-3; d_gene: TRBD1; abundance: many; j_gene: TRBJ1-3; CDR3aa: CAISQQGTGNTIYF; CDR3nt: TGTGCCATCAGTCAACAGGGGACAGGAAACACCATATATTTT
v_gene: TRBV19; d_gene: TRBD2; abundance: -; j_gene: TRBJ2-1; CDR3aa: CASSRLAGANGQFF; CDR3nt: TGTGCCAGTAGTAGACTAGCGGGGGCCAATGGGCAGTTCTTC
v_gene: TRBV7-2; d_gene: -; abundance: many; j_gene: TRBJ2-2; CDR3aa: CASSLAGPGELFF; CDR3nt: TGTGCCAGCAGCTTAGCCGGTCCCGGGGAGCTGTTTTTT
v_gene: TRBV2; d_gene: -; abundance: -; j_gene: TRBJ1-2; CDR3aa: CASSDRGDRGYTF; CDR3nt: TGTGCCAGCAGTGACAGGGGAGATAGAGGCTACACCTTC
v_gene: TRBV19; d_gene: -; abundance: -; j_gene: TRBJ2-5; CDR3aa: CASSQGIETQYF; CDR3nt: TGTGCCAGTAGCCAGGGTATAGAGACCCAGTACTTC
v_gene: TRBV20-1; d_gene: -; abundance: many; j_gene: TRBJ2-3; CDR3aa: CSARDERTDTQYF; CDR3nt: TGCAGTGCTAGAGACGAACGCACAGATACGCAGTATTTT
v_gene: TRBV15; d_gene: TRBD2; abundance: -; j_gene: TRBJ2-5; CDR3aa: CATSRDGRGGETQYF; CDR3nt: TGTGCCACCAGCAGAGATGGCCGGGGAGGGGAGACCCAGTACTTC
v_gene: TRBV28; d_gene: -; abundance: -; j_gene: TRBJ1-2; CDR3aa: CASSLPDGAGYGYTF; CDR3nt: TGTGCCAGCAGTTTGCCTGACGGGGCAGGCTATGGCTACACCTTC
v_gene: TRBV30; d_gene: -; abundance: -; j_gene: TRBJ2-5; CDR3aa: CAWSPAETQYF; CDR3nt: TGTGCCTGGTCGCCAGCGGAGACCCAGTACTTC
v_gene: TRBV24-1; d_gene: -; abundance: many; j_gene: TRBJ1-5; CDR3aa: CATSDRGGQPQHF; CDR3nt: TGTGCCACCAGTGACAGGGGAGGTCAGCCCCAGCATTTT
v_gene: TRBV12-3/TRBV12-4; d_gene: -; abundance: many; j_gene: TRBJ1-3; CDR3aa: CATTGHSGNTIYF; CDR3nt: TGTGCCACCACAGGTCACTCTGGAAACACCATATATTTT
v_gene: TRBV10-3; d_gene: TRBD1; abundance: -; j_gene: TRBJ2-7; CDR3aa: CAIRPGQGASEQYF; CDR3nt: TGTGCCATCAGACCGGGACAGGGGGCCTCCGAGCAGTACTTC
v_gene: TRBV7-2; d_gene: -; abundance: -; j_gene: TRBJ1-1; CDR3aa: CASGGDTEAFF; CDR3nt: TGTGCCTCCGGGGGTGACACTGAAGCTTTCTTT
v_gene: TRBV24-1; d_gene: -; abundance: many; j_gene: TRBJ2-1; CDR3aa: CATSPRGALNGQFF; CDR3nt: TGTGCCACCAGTCCTAGAGGGGCCCTAAATGGGCAGTTCTTC
v_gene: TRBV27; d_gene: TRBD1; abundance: few; j_gene: TRBJ1-2; CDR3aa: CASSLQGGGGYGYTF; CDR3nt: TGTGCCAGCAGTTTACAGGGGGGCGGAGGGTATGGCTACACCTTC
v_gene: TRBV19; d_gene: TRBD1; abundance: -; j_gene: TRBJ1-5; CDR3aa: CASSPGQGDQPQHF; CDR3nt: TGTGCCAGTAGCCCGGGACAGGGGGATCAGCCCCAGCATTTT
v_gene: TRBV5-6; d_gene: -; abundance: many; j_gene: TRBJ2-2; CDR3aa: CASSLWTPTGELFF; CDR3nt: TGTGCCAGCAGCTTGTGGACACCCACCGGGGAGCTGTTTTTT
v_gene: TRBV3-1; d_gene: -; abundance: once; j_gene: TRBJ1-3; CDR3aa: CASSLWTPRSGNTIYF; CDR3nt: TGTGCCAGCAGCTTATGGACTCCGCGCTCTGGAAACACCATATATTTT
v_gene: TRBV20-1; d_gene: TRBD1; abundance: -; j_gene: TRBJ2-3; CDR3aa: CSAHRGYTDTQYF; CDR3nt: TGCAGTGCTCACAGGGGGTACACAGATACGCAGTATTTT
v_gene: TRBV10-3; d_gene: TRBD1; abundance: -; j_gene: TRBJ2-7; CDR3aa: CAIRGTGTGGSEQYF; CDR3nt: TGTGCCATCAGGGGAACCGGGACAGGGGGCAGTGAGCAGTACTTC
v_gene: TRBV19; d_gene: TRBD2; abundance: many; j_gene: TRBJ2-1; CDR3aa: CASSLLASNEQFF; CDR3nt: TGTGCCAGTAGTTTACTAGCGAGCAATGAGCAGTTCTTC
v_gene: TRBV10-3; d_gene: -; abundance: -; j_gene: TRBJ2-7; CDR3aa: CAISDPAGSSYEQYF; CDR3nt: TGTGCCATCAGTGATCCGGCGGGGAGCTCCTACGAGCAGTACTTC
v_gene: TRBV14; d_gene: -; abundance: many; j_gene: TRBJ2-5; CDR3aa: CASSPEILRSETQYF; CDR3nt: TGTGCCAGCAGCCCCGAAATCCTCCGGTCGGAGACCCAGTACTTC